One and the same sample provided the 13 T cell receptor beta chains below, sequenced in a study of T cell repertoires in cytomegalovirus infection. In TCRdb, the reads were re-called with MiXCR into one record per CDR3 protein. Counted here are 800,000 to 950,000 distinct CDR3 sequences, 32% occurring once; the ten biggest clones make up over 10%. These receptors have no known antigen. The sequenced sample was cultured CD8+ T cells from PBMCs, obtained from culture after CMV antigen stimulation. The source of these receptors is a human donor in good health (CMV status not recorded). Some clones in this sample may be carry-over from other donors' samples.

As concerns this clonotype: Given a much more abundant clone one base away, this may be a read error. V is TRBV27 and J is TRBJ2-3; D gene ambiguous. This CDR3 spans 17 amino acids. V was shortened by 4 bases and J by 4 bases, with 21 bases between the two germline ends. Germline CDR1 reads MNHEY; CDR2 reads SMNVEV (reference sequence). This chain's CDR3 is CASSSILTWNIADTQYF. Here the CDR3 DNA reads TGTGCCAGCAGTTCCATTCTGACCTGGAATATCGCAGATACGCAGTATTTT.

The chain is built from TRBV19 and TRBJ1-1; a weak D match, TRBD1 (5 bases). Germline CDR1 LNHDA, CDR2 SQIVND (reference sequence). Trimming took 3 bases from V and 3 from J, leaving 14 bases between them. This CDR3 has 15 residues. The CDR3 sequence: CASSIMGREYTEAFF. In DNA form, the CDR3 reads TGTGCCAGTAGTATTATGGGCAGGGAATACACTGAAGCTTTCTTT.

This clonotype was seen a handful of times. The rearrangement uses TRBV28 and TRBJ2-5; a possible D gene is TRBD1 (6 bases). Germline lookup yields CDR1 MDHEN and CDR2 SYDVKM. Trimming pared 2 bases from V and 3 bases from J, leaving 16 bases between. This CDR3 has 16 residues. Written as DNA, the CDR3 is TGTGCCAGCAGTTTACGACTTGGACAGAAGAAAGAGACCCAGTACTTC. Protein: CASSLRLGQKKETQYF. Combining the CDR3 with reference TRBV28 and TRBJ2-5 gives the whole variable domain DVKVTQSSRYLVKRTGEKVFLECVQDMDHENMFWYRQDPGLGLRLIYFSYDVKMKEKGDIPEGYSVSREKKERFSLILESASTNQTSMYLCASSLRLGQKKETQYFGPGTRLLVL.

There are a few counts of this clonotype. The J gene is TRBJ2-5, the V gene TRBV20-1, with 9 bases aligning to TRBD1. V lost 8 bases to trimming and J lost 5 bases; unmatched junction nucleotides: 15. From germline, CDR1 is DFQATT and CDR2 SNEGSKA (reference sequence). This CDR3 is 15 amino acids long. The CDR3 loop reads CSPISTGGWDETQYF. CDR3 DNA sequence: TGCAGTCCCATAAGTACAGGGGGCTGGGATGAGACCCAGTACTTC.

V usage is TRBV6-1 and J usage is TRBJ2-3; 10 bases agree with TRBD2. This CDR3 comprises 15 residues. Germline V gene data show CDR1 as MNHNS and CDR2 as SASEGT. Trimming cost V 5 bases and J 2 bases; bases outside gene matches: 4. The CDR3 sequence: CASSKLAGFTDTQYF. DNA for the CDR3: TGTGCCAGCAGTAAACTAGCGGGGTTCACAGATACGCAGTATTTT.

This clonotype was recorded a few times. This chain joins TRBV6-6 and TRBJ2-2; D uncertain. This CDR3 spans 16 amino acids. The V gene's germline CDR1 is MNHNY and CDR2 SVGAGI (reference sequence). Between the trimmed V and J ends, which lost 0 bases and 7 bases, there was a span of 15 bases. The chain's CDR3 is CASSYSMWSTDGELFF. CDR3 DNA: TGTGCCAGCAGTTACTCGATGTGGTCGACTGACGGGGAGCTGTTTTTT.

This clonotype has at least ten counts. The V call is TRBV7-2, the J call TRBJ2-4; TRBD1 or TRBD2 may be the D gene (5 bases each). CDR1 SGHTA and CDR2 FQGNSA come from the germline V gene. V lost 1 base and J 0 bases, leaving 10 bases between the germline ends. The CDR3 runs 16 residues. CDR3 DNA: TGTGCCAGCAGCTTAGGGGGCGGGCAAGCCAAAAACATTCAGTACTTC. The encoded protein is CASSLGGGQAKNIQYF.

This clonotype was observed at least ten times. The chain combines TRBV19 with TRBJ1-5; a possible D gene is TRBD1 (5 bases). Germline CDR1 reads LNHDA; CDR2 reads SQIVND (reference sequence). The CDR3 runs to 16 residues. Deletions cut 2 bases from V and 7 bases from J, with 18 bases between. DNA of the CDR3: TGTGCCAGTAGTATATATTCTCTCGGGGGTGGACAGCCCCAGCATTTT. Translating it yields CASSIYSLGGGQPQHF.

CDR3 nucleotide sequence: TGTGCCAGGACGCCCCCCGGGCTAGCGGGGCATAATGAGCAGTTCTTC. Translating gives CARTPPGLAGHNEQFF. V is TRBV2 and J is TRBJ2-1; 9 bases match TRBD2. With V trimmed by 9 bases and J by 7 bases, 16 bases remained unmatched. The CDR3 is made up of 16 amino acids. From germline, CDR1 is SNHLY and CDR2 FYNNEI.

This clonotype was observed a single time. The chain uses TRBV19 and TRBJ2-7; D is perhaps TRBD1 or TRBD2 (5 bases each). This CDR3 comprises 15 residues. In germline, CDR1 is LNHDA, CDR2 SQIVND (reference sequence). V gave up 2 bases and J gave up 2 bases, with 13 bases separating them. The CDR3 region is CASSISGAPPYEQYF. The CDR3 DNA reads as TGTGCCAGTAGTATATCCGGGGCCCCCCCCTACGAGCAGTACTTC.

This clonotype was recorded many times. The rearrangement joins TRBV7-6 to TRBJ1-1; D is unclear. CDR3 length: 14 residues. V was shortened by 5 bases and J by 4 bases, with 14 bases between the two germline ends. Germline CDR1 and CDR2: SGHVS and FNYEAQ. CDR3 in amino acids: CASSDPGYGTEAFF. CDR3 in DNA: TGTGCCAGCAGCGATCCCGGCTACGGCACTGAAGCTTTCTTT. Together with reference TRBV7-6 and TRBJ1-1, the CDR3 gives the full variable domain: GAGVSQSPRYKVTKRGQDVALRCDPISGHVSLYWYRQALGQGPEFLTYFNYEAQQDKSGLPNDRFSAERPEGSISTLTIQRTEQRDSAMYRCASSDPGYGTEAFFGQGTRLTVV.

This clonotype occurred a few times. The gene calls are TRBV7-6 and TRBJ2-3, with 9 bases aligning to TRBD1. The germline V gene has CDR1 SGHVS and CDR2 FNYEAQ. V lost 6 bases, J lost 2 bases, and 9 bases stayed unmatched. The CDR3 runs to 16 residues. The CDR3 loop is CASSEYGTGYTDTQYF. The CDR3, as DNA: TGTGCCAGCAGTGAATACGGGACAGGGTACACAGATACGCAGTATTTT.

This clonotype was found a few times. This sequence joins TRBV12-5 and TRBJ2-3, with D uncertain. V dropped 8 bases and J dropped 2 bases, with 20 bases sitting between them. Germline V gene sequence: CDR1 LGHNT, CDR2 FRNRAP. The CDR3 covers 16 residues. CDR3 sequence (DNA): TGTGCTAGTTACCCAAAGACACCTCAAGTCACAGATACGCAGTATTTT. This sequence encodes CASYPKTPQVTDTQYF.